One and the same sample provided the 27 T cell receptor beta chains below, sequenced in a study of blood T cells in healthy people across ages. Sample-barcoded 5' priming and a J-beta primer mix drove a second PCR of about 7 to 12 cycles. Each CDR3 protein gets one entry after TCRdb re-called the 5' RACE reads with MiXCR. The profile shows some 930,000 distinct CDR3 sequences, roughly 28% of them singletons. In addition, the sample was reused for a study of T cells of mothers and their children.

What was sequenced was blood. The receptor source for this set is a woman between 40 and 50 years old in good health.

V usage is TRBV6-1 and J usage is TRBJ2-4, with D perhaps being TRBD1 or TRBD2 (5 bases each). The last part of the DNA fits TRBJ2-5 better; the J call may be wrong. The CDR3 contains 14 residues. Germline V gives CDR1 MNHNS, CDR2 SASEGT. CDR3 nucleotide sequence: TGTGCCAGCCGAGAGGGGTTACTCCAAGAGACCCAGTACTTC. Its translation: CASREGLLQETQYF.

Ten or more counts support this clonotype. The chain has TRBV6-6 and TRBJ2-7, with D hard to call. The CDR3 is made up of 15 amino acids. The V end was cut by 4 bases, the J end by 0 bases, with 13 bases between. Looked up from germline, CDR1 is MNHNY and CDR2 is SVGAGI (reference sequence). CDR3 DNA sequence: TGTGCCAGCAGTTTCTCGGACGGCCTCTCCTACGAGCAGTACTTC. Its translation is CASSFSDGLSYEQYF.

A few counts support this clonotype. The chain links TRBV20-1 to TRBJ2-1, with a possible D match to TRBD1 (5 bases). The CDR3 is 11 amino acids. Germline CDR1 DFQATT, CDR2 SNEGSKA (reference sequence). Here the CDR3 DNA reads TGCAGGTTCAGGGACTACAATGAGCAGTTCTTC. Protein sequence: CRFRDYNEQFF.

The gene calls are TRBV10-3 and TRBJ2-7, with 9 bases matching TRBD1. Germline CDR1 and CDR2: ENHRY and SYGVKD. Trimming took 4 bases from V and 1 from J; bases not matched to a gene: 5. The CDR3 contains 15 residues. CDR3 in DNA: TGTGCCATCAGTGGGGGACAGGGTAGGTCCTACGAGCAGTACTTC. Amino acid sequence: CAISGGQGRSYEQYF.

This clonotype was counted at least ten times. The rearrangement joins TRBV15 to TRBJ1-2, with TRBD1 matching 11 bases. V gave up 5 bases and J gave up 3 bases; unmatched junction bases: 8. The CDR3 is 16 amino acids. Germline V gives CDR1 LNHNV, CDR2 YYDKDF (reference sequence). DNA of the CDR3: TGTGCCACCAGCCGACCGGGGACAGGGGGGGACTATGGCTACACCTTC. Its translation is CATSRPGTGGDYGYTF.

To note about this clonotype: At one end, the junction sequence differs from germline, possibly due to a read error. The CDR3 DNA sequence: TGTACCAGCAGTGTGAACAGGGGTCAAGAGACCCAGCATTTT. It specifies CTSSVNRGQETQHF. V is TRBV6-1 and J is TRBJ1-5, with 7 positions matching TRBD1. The CDR3 covers 14 residues. CDR1 is MNHNS and CDR2 is SASEGT in the germline V gene.

This clonotype was seen only a few times. The genes are TRBV7-9 and TRBJ1-1; 9 bases align to TRBD1. The germline V gene encodes CDR1 SEHNR and CDR2 FQNEAQ (reference sequence). The length of the CDR3 is 13 residues. V shed 7 bases, J shed 5 bases, and the junction held 5 bases outside the gene matches. In nucleotides, the CDR3 is TGTGCCAGCAAGGACAGGGGCGGGACTGAAGCTTTCTTT. This sequence encodes CASKDRGGTEAFF.

The genes are TRBV5-1 and TRBJ2-1, with D tentatively TRBD2 (6 bases). With 3 bases removed from V and 0 bases from J, the gap between germline ends came to 19 bases. The CDR3 has 18 amino acids. The germline gives CDR1 SGHRS, CDR2 YFSETQ. CDR3 bases: TGCGCCAGCAGCTCCCAAGGGACTCCTAGCTACTCCTACAATGAGCAGTTCTTC. This sequence encodes CASSSQGTPSYSYNEQFF.

The chain employs TRBV2 and TRBJ2-4; D is unclear. TRBJ2-7 matches the DNA end more closely, so the J call is doubtful. CDR1 and CDR2 from the germline V gene are SNHLY and FYNNEI. The CDR3 runs to 13 residues. CDR3 protein: CASSPQKFYEQYF. The CDR3 DNA reads TGTGCCAGCAGTCCGCAAAAGTTTTACGAGCAGTACTTC.

The chain recombines TRBV29-1 with TRBJ1-2, with 8 positions matching TRBD1. V gave up 3 bases and J gave up 4 bases; unmatched junction bases: 10. CDR1 is SQVTM and CDR2 is ANQGSEA in the germline V gene. The CDR3 spans 15 residues. For the CDR3, the DNA is TGCAGCGTTGAGGGGGGACAGGAGGCAATCTATGGCTACACCTTC. Translating it yields CSVEGGQEAIYGYTF. Full variable domain (remainder filled in from reference TRBV29-1 and TRBJ1-2): SAVISQKPSRDICQRGTSLTIQCQVDSQVTMMFWYRQQPGQSLTLIATANQGSEATYESGFVIDKFPISRPNLTFSTLTVSNMSPEDSSIYLCSVEGGQEAIYGYTFGSGTRLTVV.

CDR3 nucleotide sequence: TGTGCCAGCAGCCCCAACCTGGGGACAGGGGAGCTGTTTTTT. Translating gives CASSPNLGTGELFF. The chain joins TRBV7-2 to TRBJ2-2, with a tentative D call TRBD1 (6 bases). The CDR3 totals 14 residues. Trimming removed 5 bases from V and 8 bases from J, with 15 bases in between. Germline V gene sequence: CDR1 SGHTA, CDR2 FQGNSA.

Ten or more counts support this clonotype. The chain carries TRBV27 and TRBJ2-7; 7 bases fit TRBD2. J was trimmed by 5 bases and V by 4 bases; bases with no gene match: 5. CDR1 is MNHEY, CDR2 SMNVEV, per germline (reference sequence). The CDR3 loop spans 13 amino acids. DNA for the CDR3: TGTGCCAGCAGTTCGAGACTAGCAGACGAGCAGTACTTC. Protein product: CASSSRLADEQYF.

The sample holds a few counts of this clonotype. This chain uses TRBV2 with TRBJ2-3; perhaps TRBD1 as D (5 bases). Looked up from germline, CDR1 is SNHLY and CDR2 is FYNNEI. The V gene lost 7 bases and the J gene lost 2 bases, with 16 bases spanning the gap. This CDR3 spans 15 amino acids. The CDR3 reads CASTPDNFPTDTQYF. In DNA form, the CDR3 reads TGTGCCAGCACCCCGGACAACTTCCCCACAGATACGCAGTATTTT.

This clonotype has a handful of counts. The genes are TRBV29-1 and TRBJ1-1; D gene uncertain. V was pared by 7 bases and J by 7 bases, with 10 bases between. There are 10 residues in the CDR3. CDR1 and CDR2 from the germline V gene are SQVTM and ANQGSEA. The CDR3 DNA reads as TGCAGCGCCGGAGACATTGAAGCTTTCTTT. Its translation is CSAGDIEAFF.

This clonotype was recorded a few times. The V and J genes are TRBV12-3 or TRBV12-4 and TRBJ1-5, with a tentative D call TRBD1 (6 bases). The CDR3 consists of 14 residues. V lost 6 bases and J lost 3, with 12 bases in between. The CDR3 DNA is TGTGCCAGCAGCGCAGGGGTAGACAATCAGCCCCAGCATTTT. Amino acid sequence: CASSAGVDNQPQHF.

With respect to this clonotype: A much larger clone lies one base from this, so it may be a read error. The V call is TRBV20-1, the J call TRBJ1-5, with a tentative D call TRBD1 (6 bases). The ends were cut back, 3 bases at V and 2 bases at J, with 17 bases in the middle. The CDR3 loop spans 16 amino acids. Germline CDR1 DFQATT, CDR2 SNEGSKA (reference sequence). CDR3 amino acids: CSARPTGMGGNQPQHF. The CDR3 DNA sequence: TGCAGTGCTAGGCCTACAGGGATGGGCGGCAATCAGCCCCAGCATTTT.

This clonotype was recorded at least ten times. This chain links TRBV29-1 with TRBJ2-7, with TRBD2 as a possible D gene (6 bases). CDR1 and CDR2 from the germline V gene are SQVTM and ANQGSEA. Trimming took 7 bases from V and 3 from J, leaving 16 bases between them. The CDR3 extends over 13 amino acids. CDR3 nucleotide sequence: TGCAGCGCGACGCAGTTGGGGGGCTACGAGCAGTACTTC. It encodes CSATQLGGYEQYF.

The chain joins TRBV7-2 to TRBJ2-5; 10 bases align to TRBD2. The CDR3 is 17 amino acids. V lost 0 bases, J lost 5 bases, and 9 bases stayed unmatched. CDR1 is SGHTA, CDR2 FQGNSA, per germline. The CDR3 DNA sequence: TGTGCCAGCAGCTTAGCGGGACAGCGGGGGGGCCGGGAGACCCAGTACTTC. It is translated as CASSLAGQRGGRETQYF.

This sequence joins TRBV2 and TRBJ1-1, with 7 bases identical to TRBD1. Germline V gene lookup returns CDR1 SNHLY and CDR2 FYNNEI. The CDR3 contains 15 residues. V lost 7 bases and J lost 4; bases outside the gene matches: 12. CDR3 bases: TGTGCCAGCAATGCGGAAGGGGGCTCGGGCACTGAAGCTTTCTTT. This sequence encodes CASNAEGGSGTEAFF. Full variable domain (missing parts from reference TRBV2 and TRBJ1-1): EPEVTQTPSHQVTQMGQEVILRCVPISNHLYFYWYRQILGQKVEFLVSFYNNEISEKSEIFDDQFSVERPDGSNFTLKIRSTKLEDSAMYFCASNAEGGSGTEAFFGQGTRLTVV.

This sequence joins TRBV6-2 or TRBV6-3 and TRBJ2-7; 9 bases are a match to TRBD1. This CDR3 comprises 15 residues. Germline loops: CDR1 MNHEY, CDR2 SVGEGT. J was trimmed by 3 bases and V by 1 base; bases with no gene match: 4. The CDR3 DNA reads TGTGCCAGCAGTTACTGGGGACAGGGCGTCTACGAGCAGTACTTC. This gives the protein CASSYWGQGVYEQYF.

The rearrangement joins TRBV20-1 to TRBJ2-1; possible D gene TRBD2, 5 bases. This CDR3 comprises 15 residues. Looked up from germline, CDR1 is DFQATT and CDR2 is SNEGSKA (reference sequence). Trimming stripped 5 bases from V and 4 bases from J, with 18 bases between. CDR3 coding DNA: TGCAGTGCTCGTACCGCGGGTATAGATTACAATGAGCAGTTCTTC. Amino acid sequence: CSARTAGIDYNEQFF.

A remark on this clonotype: It is likely a read error, because the conserved phenylalanine at the end of the CDR3 is missing. The genes are TRBV7-8 and TRBJ2-5; D not certain. Trimming removed 2 bases from V and 5 bases from J, with 9 bases in between. The CDR3 runs to 13 residues. CDR1 is SGHVS and CDR2 is FQNEAQ in the germline V gene. The CDR3 sequence is CASSLLRMETQYC. The CDR3 DNA sequence: TGTGCCAGCAGCTTATTGAGGATGGAGACCCAGTACTGC.

This clonotype showed up many times. This rearrangement joins TRBV7-9 to TRBJ2-7, with 7 bases aligning to TRBD1. There are 14 residues in the CDR3. V shed 5 bases and J 3 bases; nucleotides not matched to a gene: 7. The V gene's germline CDR1 is SEHNR and CDR2 FQNEAQ (reference sequence). CDR3 in amino acids: CASSTPGQSYEQYF. The CDR3 bases are TGTGCCAGCAGCACTCCGGGACAGAGCTACGAGCAGTACTTC.

This clonotype was counted a few times. The rearrangement uses TRBV9 and TRBJ2-7, with 9 bases matching TRBD1. Germline CDR1 is SGDLS and CDR2 is YYNGEE. There are 15 residues in the CDR3. The V segment lost 4 bases and the J segment 5 bases; nucleotides outside the gene matches: 10. In DNA form, the CDR3 reads TGTGCCAGCAGCTCTACCGGGGACAGGGCCAACGAGCAGTACTTC. It is translated as CASSSTGDRANEQYF.

This clonotype was observed a few times. One end of the junction does not line up with germline, which may come from a read error. The chain employs TRBV4-3 and TRBJ2-7, with 10 positions matching TRBD2. The germline gives CDR1 LGHNA, CDR2 YSLEER. This CDR3 has 14 residues. The CDR3 spells CASSHGTSVGERYF. The CDR3 DNA is TGCGCCAGCAGCCACGGGACTAGCGTCGGTGAGCGGTACTTC.

This chain connects TRBV5-1 to TRBJ1-3; maybe TRBD1 (5 bases). Germline CDR1 reads SGHRS; CDR2 reads YFSETQ. CDR3 length: 14 amino acids. Trimming shortened V by 0 bases and J by 3 bases, and 7 bases separated the two germline ends. The CDR3 DNA is TGCGCCAGCAGCTTGGTTCAGGGTGGAAACACCATATATTTT. Its protein product is CASSLVQGGNTIYF.

The V and J genes are TRBV20-1 and TRBJ1-2; the D is unclear. Trimming stripped 3 bases from V and 2 bases from J, with 7 bases between. The germline CDR1 and CDR2 sequences are DFQATT and SNEGSKA (reference sequence). This CDR3 has 12 residues. CDR3 protein: CSASGRNYGYTF. The DNA of the CDR3 is TGCAGTGCTAGCGGCCGGAACTATGGCTACACCTTC.